This is a list of T cell receptor beta chains from one sample in a study of shared clonotypes between healthy human individuals. Produced via immunoSEQ multiplex PCR; TCRdb's table is partial and in-frame only. The sample yields hundreds of thousands of clones, about 96% seen once. The source material was naive CD8+ T cells sorted from blood. These receptor sequences come from a woman aged 25 to 45 in good health. Both conserved end residues are part of each CDR3. Fields, in order: V gene, clone size, D gene, J gene, CDR3 DNA, CDR3 protein. The D gene is left open where the match is weak. The size entry is marked missing in some rows and otherwise reads once, few, many or a size class.

>TRBV27|-|-|TRBJ2-3
TGTGCCAGCAGTTTTAGCCGGGGATTGGGCACAGATACGCAGTATTTT
CASSFSRGLGTDTQYF
>TRBV19|-|TRBD1|TRBJ2-3
TGTGCCAGTATGGGGACAGTAAGCACAGATACGCAGTATTTT
CASMGTVSTDTQYF
>TRBV19|-|TRBD1|TRBJ1-2
TGTGCCAGTAGTATAGACTGGACAGGGGCTGGGGACTATGGCTACACCTTC
CASSIDWTGAGDYGYTF
>TRBV2|-|-|TRBJ1-5
TGTGCCAGCAGTGAAGGGATGAGCAATCAGCCCCAGCATTTT
CASSEGMSNQPQHF
>TRBV4-1|-|TRBD2|TRBJ2-1
TGCGCCAGCAGCCAAGATAACCGGGGAGGGGCGAATGAGCAGTTCTTC
CASSQDNRGGANEQFF
>TRBV29-1|-|TRBD1|TRBJ2-1
TGCAGCGTTGAAGATCCAGGACAGGGGGCGGGTAATGAGCAGTTCTTC
CSVEDPGQGAGNEQFF
>TRBV11-2|once|TRBD2|TRBJ2-7
TGTGCCAGCAACCCCCCCGAGCGGGGAATCTACGAGCAGTACTTC
CASNPPERGIYEQYF
>TRBV11-2|-|-|TRBJ1-2
TGTGCCAGCAGCACCCGACAAGGAGCTAACTATGGCTACACCTTC
CASSTRQGANYGYTF
>TRBV10-2|-|-|TRBJ2-1
TGCGCCAGCAGACCCCAGGGAAGCTCCTACAATGAGCAGTTCTTC
CASRPQGSSYNEQFF
>TRBV7-8|-|TRBD1|TRBJ1-2
TGTGCCAGCAGCTCGACAGGGTTGGGCTACACCTTC
CASSSTGLGYTF
>TRBV19|-|TRBD1|TRBJ1-2
TGTGCCAGTAGTCCTCGACAGGGCATCTATGGCTACACCTTC
CASSPRQGIYGYTF
>TRBV29-1|-|-|TRBJ2-7
TGCAGCGTAAATTCTGACAGTACCTACGAGCAGTACTTC
CSVNSDSTYEQYF